A single sample gave rise to the 9 T cell receptor beta chains below, sequenced in a study of blood T cell repertoires in COVID-19 (dated by TCRdb to the early 2020s). Library method: the immunoSEQ multiplex PCR assay. TCRdb re-hosts the immuneACCESS table, in-frame sequences only. Its copies lack some clones; in the studies checked, an unresolved V gene accounts for under half of them, and the cause for the rest is not known. The sample profile shows some 250,000 clones; more than 70% of them were found once. The ten largest make up around 0.98% of the sample. Sequencing input: peripheral blood. Receptor source: a woman aged 40 to 50 who had recovered from COVID-19.

The chain combines TRBV15 with TRBJ2-3; TRBD1 is a possible D gene (6 bases). V lost 1 base and J 4 bases, leaving 15 bases between the germline ends. CDR3 size: 16 residues. From germline, CDR1 is LNHNV and CDR2 YYDKDF (reference sequence). The CDR3 nucleotides read TGTGCCACCAGCAGAGGGGGGCACGGGGACGCAGATACGCAGTATTTT. This codes for CATSRGGHGDADTQYF.

This sequence joins TRBV3-1 (or the pseudogene TRBV3-2) and TRBJ2-4, with a possible D match to TRBD1 (6 bases). The CDR3 is 14 residues long. Germline V lookup: CDR1 LGHDT, CDR2 YNNKEL (reference sequence). The ends were cut back, 1 base at V and 4 bases at J, with 8 bases in the middle. The CDR3 DNA is TGTGCCAGCAGCCAAGTTCAGGGGAAAAACATTCAGTACTTC. Translating gives CASSQVQGKNIQYF.

The chain has TRBV12-3 or TRBV12-4 and TRBJ1-1; D is unresolved. The CDR3 runs 12 residues. Trimming stripped 5 bases from V and 9 bases from J, with 13 bases between. As DNA, the CDR3 is TGTGCCAGCAGTCTCGTGGGAGTCAAAGCTTTCTTT. Encoded protein: CASSLVGVKAFF.

The chain couples TRBV5-6 to TRBJ1-4; no firm D call. The V gene lost 1 base and the J gene lost 8 bases, with 12 bases spanning the gap. CDR1 is SGHDT, CDR2 YYEEEE, per germline. The CDR3 is 14 amino acids. The CDR3 region is CASSLTRAGEKLFF. CDR3 nucleotide sequence: TGTGCCAGCAGCTTGACGAGGGCGGGAGAAAAACTGTTTTTT.

This chain links TRBV27 with TRBJ2-7, with TRBD2 matching over 12 bases. The CDR3 is 16 amino acids. Germline CDR1 and CDR2: MNHEY and SMNVEV (reference sequence). Losses at the gene ends were 6 bases for V and 5 bases for J; bases not matched to a gene: 11. The CDR3 DNA reads as TGTGCCAGCAGCAAAAACCTAGCGGGAGGGCCCCACGAGCAGTACTTC. It specifies CASSKNLAGGPHEQYF.

The chain recombines TRBV7-8 with TRBJ1-1; 9 nucleotides agree with TRBD1. Germline CDR1 SGHVS, CDR2 FQNEAQ. V was pared by 5 bases and J by 6 bases, with 7 bases of the junction left unmatched. The CDR3 runs 14 residues. CDR3 bases: TGTGCCAGCAGCCCCCGGGACAGGGTCCCTGAAGCTTTCTTT. It encodes CASSPRDRVPEAFF.

V is TRBV6-5 and J is TRBJ1-6; a possible D gene is TRBD1 (5 bases). Trimming removed 10 bases from V and 6 bases from J, with 16 bases in between. This CDR3 contains 14 residues. Germline values: CDR1 MNHEY, CDR2 SVGAGI. CDR3 in amino acids: CATRAPGFNSPLHF. CDR3 nucleotide sequence: TGTGCCACCAGGGCCCCCGGGTTTAATTCACCCCTCCACTTT.

This chain links TRBV29-1 with TRBJ1-1; 8 bases align to TRBD1. The CDR3 extends over 14 amino acids. V lost 5 bases and J lost 0; bases outside the gene matches: 5. Germline CDR1 and CDR2: SQVTM and ANQGSEA. The CDR3 DNA follows: TGCAGCGTTCGGGCAGGGGGCTTGAACACTGAAGCTTTCTTT. Its translation is CSVRAGGLNTEAFF.

This chain joins TRBV5-1 and TRBJ2-1; 10 nucleotides line up with TRBD2. Germline V gene sequence: CDR1 SGHRS, CDR2 YFSETQ. Trimming removed 4 bases from V and 6 bases from J; junction bases left unmatched: 10. The CDR3 consists of 16 residues. The CDR3 here is CASSPAGTSVLNEQFF. CDR3 nucleotide sequence: TGCGCCAGCAGCCCCGCCGGGACTAGCGTACTCAATGAGCAGTTCTTC.